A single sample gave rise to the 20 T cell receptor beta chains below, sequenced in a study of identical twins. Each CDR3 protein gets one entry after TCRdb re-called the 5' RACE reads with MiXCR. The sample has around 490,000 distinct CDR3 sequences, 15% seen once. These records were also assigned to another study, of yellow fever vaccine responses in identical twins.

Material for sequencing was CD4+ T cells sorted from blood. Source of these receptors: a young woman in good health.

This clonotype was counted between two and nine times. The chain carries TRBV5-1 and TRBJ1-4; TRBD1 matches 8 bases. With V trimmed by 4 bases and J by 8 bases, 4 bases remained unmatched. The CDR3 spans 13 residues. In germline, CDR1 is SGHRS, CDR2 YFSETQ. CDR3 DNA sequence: TGCGCCAGCAGCCACGGACAGGGAGAAAAACTGTTTTTT. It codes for CASSHGQGEKLFF.

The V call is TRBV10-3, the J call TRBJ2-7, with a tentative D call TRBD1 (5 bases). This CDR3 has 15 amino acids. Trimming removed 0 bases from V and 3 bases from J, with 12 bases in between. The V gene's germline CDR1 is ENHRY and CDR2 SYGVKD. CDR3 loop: CAISESKGMVYEQYF. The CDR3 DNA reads TGTGCCATCAGTGAGTCCAAGGGGATGGTCTACGAGCAGTACTTC.

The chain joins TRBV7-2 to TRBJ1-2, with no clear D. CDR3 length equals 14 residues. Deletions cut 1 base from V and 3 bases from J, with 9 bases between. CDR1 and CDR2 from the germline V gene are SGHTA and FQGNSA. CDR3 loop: CASSLVFTYYGYTF. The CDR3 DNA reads TGTGCCAGCAGCTTAGTGTTTACCTACTATGGCTACACCTTC.

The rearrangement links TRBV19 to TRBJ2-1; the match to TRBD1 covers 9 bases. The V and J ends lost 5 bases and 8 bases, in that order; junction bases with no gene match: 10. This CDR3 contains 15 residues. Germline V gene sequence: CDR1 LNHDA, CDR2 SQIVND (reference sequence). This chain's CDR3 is CASSPGTGKRDEQFF. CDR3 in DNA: TGTGCCAGTAGTCCAGGGACAGGGAAACGGGATGAGCAGTTCTTC.

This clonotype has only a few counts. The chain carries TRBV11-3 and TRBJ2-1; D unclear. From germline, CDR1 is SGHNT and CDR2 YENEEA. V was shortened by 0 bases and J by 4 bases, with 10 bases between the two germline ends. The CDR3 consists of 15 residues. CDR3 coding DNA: TGTGCCAGCAGCTTAGATTCATCCGCTTACAATGAGCAGTTCTTC. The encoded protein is CASSLDSSAYNEQFF.

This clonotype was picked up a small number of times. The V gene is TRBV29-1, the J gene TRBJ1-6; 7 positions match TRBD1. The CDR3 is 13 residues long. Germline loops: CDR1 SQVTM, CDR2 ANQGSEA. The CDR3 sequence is CTPLGQSVSPLHF. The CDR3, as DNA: TGCACCCCCCTGGGACAGTCGGTTTCACCCCTCCACTTT.

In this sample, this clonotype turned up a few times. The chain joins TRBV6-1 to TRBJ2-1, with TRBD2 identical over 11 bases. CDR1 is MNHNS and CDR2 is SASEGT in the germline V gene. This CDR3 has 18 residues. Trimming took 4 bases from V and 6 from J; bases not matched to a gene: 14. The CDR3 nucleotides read TGTGCCAGCAGTGGCTGGGGACTAGCGGAGAAGGGTGTCAATGAGCAGTTCTTC. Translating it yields CASSGWGLAEKGVNEQFF.

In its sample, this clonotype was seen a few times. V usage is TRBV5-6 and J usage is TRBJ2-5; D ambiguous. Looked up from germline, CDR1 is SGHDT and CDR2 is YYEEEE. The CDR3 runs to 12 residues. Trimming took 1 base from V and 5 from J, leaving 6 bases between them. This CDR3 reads CASSLWMETQYF. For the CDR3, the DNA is TGTGCCAGCAGCTTGTGGATGGAGACCCAGTACTTC.

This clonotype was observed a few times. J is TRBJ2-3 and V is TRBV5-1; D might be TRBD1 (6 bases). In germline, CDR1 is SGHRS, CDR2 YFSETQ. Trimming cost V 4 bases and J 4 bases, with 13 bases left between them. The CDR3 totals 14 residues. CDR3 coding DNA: TGCGCCAGCAGCCCCGGACAGACACCAGATACGCAGTATTTT. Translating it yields CASSPGQTPDTQYF.

The CDR3 DNA reads as TGCAGTGCTAGAGATAACAGGGGCAACGAGCAGTACGTC. Its protein is CSARDNRGNEQYV. The genes are TRBV20-1 and TRBJ2-7; TRBD1 aligns across 7 bases. V dropped 0 bases and J dropped 5; count of bases not matched to a gene: 4. This CDR3 spans 13 amino acids. Germline assignment: CDR1 DFQATT and CDR2 SNEGSKA (reference sequence).

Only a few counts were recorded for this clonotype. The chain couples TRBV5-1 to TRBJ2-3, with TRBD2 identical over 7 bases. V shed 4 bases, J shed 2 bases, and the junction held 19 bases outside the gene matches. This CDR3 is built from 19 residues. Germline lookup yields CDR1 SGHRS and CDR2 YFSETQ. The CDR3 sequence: CASSVNRLAAHRATDTQYF. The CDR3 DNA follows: TGCGCCAGCAGCGTGAATCGCCTAGCGGCCCATAGAGCCACAGATACGCAGTATTTT.

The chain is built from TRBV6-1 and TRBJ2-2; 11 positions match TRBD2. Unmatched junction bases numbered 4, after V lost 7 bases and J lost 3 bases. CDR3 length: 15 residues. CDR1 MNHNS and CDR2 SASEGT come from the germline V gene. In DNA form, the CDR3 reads TGTGCCAGCATTCCGGGACTAGCGGACACCGGGGAGCTGTTTTTT. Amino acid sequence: CASIPGLADTGELFF.

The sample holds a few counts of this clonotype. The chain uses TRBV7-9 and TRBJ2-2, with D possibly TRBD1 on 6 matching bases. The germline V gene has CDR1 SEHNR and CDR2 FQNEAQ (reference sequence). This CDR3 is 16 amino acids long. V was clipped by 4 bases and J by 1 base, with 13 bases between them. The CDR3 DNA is TGTGCCAGCAGCTCCCTTGACAGGAAGAACACCGGGGAGCTGTTTTTT. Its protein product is CASSSLDRKNTGELFF.

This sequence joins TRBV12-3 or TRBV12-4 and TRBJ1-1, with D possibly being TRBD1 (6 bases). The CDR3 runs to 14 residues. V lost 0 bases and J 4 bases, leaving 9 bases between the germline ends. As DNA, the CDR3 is TGTGCCAGCAGTTTAGCAGGGGGTCGCACTGAAGCTTTCTTT. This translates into CASSLAGGRTEAFF.

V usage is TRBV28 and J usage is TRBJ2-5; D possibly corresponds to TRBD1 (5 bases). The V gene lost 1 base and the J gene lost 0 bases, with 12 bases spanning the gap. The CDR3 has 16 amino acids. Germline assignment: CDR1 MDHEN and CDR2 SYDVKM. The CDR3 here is CASSLLGRVHQETQYF. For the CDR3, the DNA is TGTGCCAGCAGTTTATTAGGCAGGGTCCACCAAGAGACCCAGTACTTC. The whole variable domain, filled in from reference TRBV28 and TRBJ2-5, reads DVKVTQSSRYLVKRTGEKVFLECVQDMDHENMFWYRQDPGLGLRLIYFSYDVKMKEKGDIPEGYSVSREKKERFSLILESASTNQTSMYLCASSLLGRVHQETQYFGPGTRLLVL.

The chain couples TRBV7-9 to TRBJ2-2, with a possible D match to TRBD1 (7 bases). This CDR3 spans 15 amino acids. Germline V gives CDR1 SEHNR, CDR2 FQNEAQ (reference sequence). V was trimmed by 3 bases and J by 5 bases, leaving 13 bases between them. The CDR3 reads CASSLEGARTGELFF. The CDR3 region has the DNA TGTGCCAGCAGCTTGGAGGGGGCTCGAACCGGGGAGCTGTTTTTT.

The CDR3 is CLGECNQPQHF. CDR3 bases: TGTCTGGGGGAATGCAATCAGCCCCAGCATTTT. The chain employs TRBV12-3 or TRBV12-4 and TRBJ1-5; D perhaps matches TRBD1 (5 bases). The CDR3 is 11 amino acids.

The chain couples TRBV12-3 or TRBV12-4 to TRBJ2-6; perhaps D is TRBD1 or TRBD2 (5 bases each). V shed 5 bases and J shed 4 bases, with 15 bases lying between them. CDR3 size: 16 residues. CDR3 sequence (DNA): TGTGCCAGCAGTCGCCAGGGAGTCTCCGGGGCCAACGTCCTGACTTTC. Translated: CASSRQGVSGANVLTF.

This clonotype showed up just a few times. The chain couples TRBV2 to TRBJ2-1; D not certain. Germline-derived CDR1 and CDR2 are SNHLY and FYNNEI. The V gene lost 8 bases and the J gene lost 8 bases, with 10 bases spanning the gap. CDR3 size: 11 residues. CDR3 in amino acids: CASSNLYEQFF. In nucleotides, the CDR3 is TGTGCCAGCTCCAATCTGTATGAGCAGTTCTTC.

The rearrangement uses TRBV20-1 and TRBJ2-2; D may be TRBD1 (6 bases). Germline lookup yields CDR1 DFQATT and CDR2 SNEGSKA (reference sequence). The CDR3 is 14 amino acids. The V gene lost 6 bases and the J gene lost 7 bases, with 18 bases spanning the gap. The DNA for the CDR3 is TGCAGTGCCCCGAGACAGGTTGGAAACGGGGAGCTGTTTTTT. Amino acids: CSAPRQVGNGELFF.